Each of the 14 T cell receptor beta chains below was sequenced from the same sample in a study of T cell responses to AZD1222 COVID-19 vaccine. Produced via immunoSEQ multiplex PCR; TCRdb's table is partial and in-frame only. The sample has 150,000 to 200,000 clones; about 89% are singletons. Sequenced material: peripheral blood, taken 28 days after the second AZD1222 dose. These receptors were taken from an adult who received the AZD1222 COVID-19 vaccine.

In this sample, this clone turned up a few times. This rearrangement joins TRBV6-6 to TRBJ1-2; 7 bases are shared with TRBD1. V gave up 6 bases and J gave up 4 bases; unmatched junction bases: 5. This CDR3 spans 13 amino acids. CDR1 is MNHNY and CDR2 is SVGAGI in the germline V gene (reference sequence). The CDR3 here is CASSGQDGYGYTF. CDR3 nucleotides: TGTGCCAGCAGCGGACAGGACGGCTATGGCTACACCTTC.

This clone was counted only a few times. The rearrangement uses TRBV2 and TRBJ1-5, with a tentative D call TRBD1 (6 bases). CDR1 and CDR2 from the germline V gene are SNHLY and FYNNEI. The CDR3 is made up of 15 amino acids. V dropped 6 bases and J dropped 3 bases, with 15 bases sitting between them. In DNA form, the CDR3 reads TGTGCCAGCAGCGTCGATACAGGGACCAATCAGCCCCAGCATTTT. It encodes CASSVDTGTNQPQHF.

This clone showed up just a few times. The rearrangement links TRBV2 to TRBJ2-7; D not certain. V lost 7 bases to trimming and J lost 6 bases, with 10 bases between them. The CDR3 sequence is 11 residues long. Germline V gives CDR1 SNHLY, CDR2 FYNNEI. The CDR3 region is CASMYSSEQYF. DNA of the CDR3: TGTGCCAGCATGTATAGCTCCGAGCAGTACTTC.

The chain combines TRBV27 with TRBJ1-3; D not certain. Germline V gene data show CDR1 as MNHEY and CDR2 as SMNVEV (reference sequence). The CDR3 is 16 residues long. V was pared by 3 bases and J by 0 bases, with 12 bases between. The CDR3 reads CASSFNGISSGNTIYF. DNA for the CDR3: TGTGCCAGCAGTTTCAACGGGATCTCCTCTGGAAACACCATATATTTT.

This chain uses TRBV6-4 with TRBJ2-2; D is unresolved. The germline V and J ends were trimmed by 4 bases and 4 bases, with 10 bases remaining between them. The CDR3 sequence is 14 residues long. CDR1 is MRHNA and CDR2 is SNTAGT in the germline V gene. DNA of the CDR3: TGTGCCAGCAGTGGGTCGTTGAGCACCGGGGAGCTGTTTTTT. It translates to CASSGSLSTGELFF.

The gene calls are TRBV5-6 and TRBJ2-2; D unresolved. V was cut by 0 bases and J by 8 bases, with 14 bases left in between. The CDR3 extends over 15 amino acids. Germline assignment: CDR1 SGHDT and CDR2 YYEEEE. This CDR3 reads CASSLGVERGGELFF. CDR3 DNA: TGTGCCAGCAGCTTGGGAGTAGAGCGCGGAGGGGAGCTGTTTTTT.

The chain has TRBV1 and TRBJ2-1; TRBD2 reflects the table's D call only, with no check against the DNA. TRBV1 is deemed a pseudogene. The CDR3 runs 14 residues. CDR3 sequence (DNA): TGCACCAGCAGCATGCTAGCGGGAATCGATGAGCAGTTCTTC. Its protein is CTSSMLAGIDEQFF.

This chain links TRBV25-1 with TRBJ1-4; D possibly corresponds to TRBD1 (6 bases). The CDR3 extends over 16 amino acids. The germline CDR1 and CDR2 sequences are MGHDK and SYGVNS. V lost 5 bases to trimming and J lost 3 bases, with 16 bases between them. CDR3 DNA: TGTGCCAGCAGTTTACGAGAGGGGGACCCTAATGAAAAACTGTTTTTT. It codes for CASSLREGDPNEKLFF.

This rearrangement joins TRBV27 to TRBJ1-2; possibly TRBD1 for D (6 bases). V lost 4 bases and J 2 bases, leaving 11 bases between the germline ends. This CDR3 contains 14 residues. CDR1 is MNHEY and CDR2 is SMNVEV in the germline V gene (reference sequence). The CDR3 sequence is CASSYTGTNYGYTF. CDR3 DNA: TGTGCCAGCAGTTACACAGGGACCAACTATGGCTACACCTTC.

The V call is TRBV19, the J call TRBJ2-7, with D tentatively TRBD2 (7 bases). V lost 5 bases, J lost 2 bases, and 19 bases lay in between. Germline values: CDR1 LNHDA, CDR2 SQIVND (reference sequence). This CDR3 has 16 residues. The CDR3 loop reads CASSRWGGPSTYEQYF. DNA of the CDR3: TGTGCCAGTAGTCGGTGGGGGGGGCCTTCTACCTACGAGCAGTACTTC.

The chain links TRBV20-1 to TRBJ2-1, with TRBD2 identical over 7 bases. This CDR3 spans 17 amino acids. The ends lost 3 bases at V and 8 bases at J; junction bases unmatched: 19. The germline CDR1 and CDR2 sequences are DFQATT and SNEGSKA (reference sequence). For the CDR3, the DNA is TGCAGTGCTAGTTGGTCGTCGGGCGGGAGTTGGAATGATGAGCAGTTCTTC. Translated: CSASWSSGGSWNDEQFF.

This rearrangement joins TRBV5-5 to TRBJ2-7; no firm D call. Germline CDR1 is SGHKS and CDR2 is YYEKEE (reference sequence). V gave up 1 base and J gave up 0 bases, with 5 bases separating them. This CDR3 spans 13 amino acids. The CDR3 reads CASSLFGSYEQYF. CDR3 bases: TGTGCCAGCAGCTTGTTTGGCTCCTACGAGCAGTACTTC.

The CDR3 is CATSDLGSYEQYF. DNA for the CDR3: TGTGCCACCAGTGATCTGGGTTCCTACGAGCAGTACTTC. The chain is built from TRBV24-1 and TRBJ2-7; D gene ambiguous. The CDR3 has 13 amino acids. The V and J ends lost 3 bases and 1 base respectively, with 6 bases between them. From germline, CDR1 is KGHDR and CDR2 SFDVKD.

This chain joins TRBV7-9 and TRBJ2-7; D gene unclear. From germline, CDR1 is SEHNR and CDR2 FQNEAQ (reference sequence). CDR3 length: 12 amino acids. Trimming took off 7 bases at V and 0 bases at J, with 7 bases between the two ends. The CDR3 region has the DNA TGTGCCAGCACGTCTGACTCCTACGAGCAGTACTTC. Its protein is CASTSDSYEQYF.